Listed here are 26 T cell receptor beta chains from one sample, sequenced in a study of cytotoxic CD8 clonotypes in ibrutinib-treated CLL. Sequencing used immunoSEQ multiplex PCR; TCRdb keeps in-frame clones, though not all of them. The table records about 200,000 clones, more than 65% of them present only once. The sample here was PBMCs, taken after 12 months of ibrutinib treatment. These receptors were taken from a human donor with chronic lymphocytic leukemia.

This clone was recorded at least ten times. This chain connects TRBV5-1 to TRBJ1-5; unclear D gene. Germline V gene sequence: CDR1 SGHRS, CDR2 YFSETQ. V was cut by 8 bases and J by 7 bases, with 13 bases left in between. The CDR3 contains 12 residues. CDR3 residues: CARIHGNQPQHF. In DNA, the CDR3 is TGCGCCAGAATCCACGGAAACCAGCCCCAGCATTTT.

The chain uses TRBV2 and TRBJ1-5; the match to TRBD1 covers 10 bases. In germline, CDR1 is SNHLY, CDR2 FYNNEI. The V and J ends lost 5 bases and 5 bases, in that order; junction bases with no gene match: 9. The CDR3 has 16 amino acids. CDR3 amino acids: CASSPPGQGIDQPQHF. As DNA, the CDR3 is TGTGCCAGCAGTCCCCCGGGACAGGGGATTGATCAGCCCCAGCATTTT.

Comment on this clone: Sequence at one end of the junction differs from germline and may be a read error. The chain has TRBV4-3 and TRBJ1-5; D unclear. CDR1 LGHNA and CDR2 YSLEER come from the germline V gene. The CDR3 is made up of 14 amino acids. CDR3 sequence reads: CASSQGGSTQPQHF. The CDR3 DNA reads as TGCGCCAGCAGCCAAGGCGGCAGCACTCAGCCCCAGCATTTT.

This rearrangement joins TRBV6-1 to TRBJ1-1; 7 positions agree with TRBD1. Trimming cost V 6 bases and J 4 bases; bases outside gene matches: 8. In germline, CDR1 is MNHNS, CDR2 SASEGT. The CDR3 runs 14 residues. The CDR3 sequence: CASRPDREGTEAFF. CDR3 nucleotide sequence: TGTGCCAGCAGACCCGACAGGGAGGGCACTGAAGCTTTCTTT.

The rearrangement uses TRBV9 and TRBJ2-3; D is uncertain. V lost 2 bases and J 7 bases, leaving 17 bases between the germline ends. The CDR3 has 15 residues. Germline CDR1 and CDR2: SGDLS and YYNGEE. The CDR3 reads CASSVGLLGHHTQYF. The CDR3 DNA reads TGTGCCAGCAGCGTGGGCCTACTGGGCCACCATACGCAGTATTTT. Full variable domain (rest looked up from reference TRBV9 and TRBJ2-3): DSGVTQTPKHLITATGQRVTLRCSPRSGDLSVYWYQQSLDQGLQFLIQYYNGEERAKGNILERFSAQQFPDLHSELNLSSLELGDSALYFCASSVGLLGHHTQYFGPGTRLTVL.

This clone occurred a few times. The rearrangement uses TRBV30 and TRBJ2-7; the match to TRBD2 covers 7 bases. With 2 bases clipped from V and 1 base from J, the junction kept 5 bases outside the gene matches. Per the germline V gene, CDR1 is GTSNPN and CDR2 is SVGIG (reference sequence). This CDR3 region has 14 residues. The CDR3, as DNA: TGTGCCTGGAGTATTCCGGGGGGATCCTACGAGCAGTACTTC. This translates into CAWSIPGGSYEQYF.

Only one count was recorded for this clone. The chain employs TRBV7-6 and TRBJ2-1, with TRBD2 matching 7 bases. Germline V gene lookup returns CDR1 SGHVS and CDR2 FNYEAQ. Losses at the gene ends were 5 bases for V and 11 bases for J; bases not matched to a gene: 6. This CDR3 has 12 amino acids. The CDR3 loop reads CASSLTSAQQFF. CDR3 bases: TGTGCCAGCAGCCTAACTAGCGCGCAGCAGTTCTTC. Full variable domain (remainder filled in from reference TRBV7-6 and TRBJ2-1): GAGVSQSPRYKVTKRGQDVALRCDPISGHVSLYWYRQALGQGPEFLTYFNYEAQQDKSGLPNDRFSAERPEGSISTLTIQRTEQRDSAMYRCASSLTSAQQFFGPGTRLTVL.

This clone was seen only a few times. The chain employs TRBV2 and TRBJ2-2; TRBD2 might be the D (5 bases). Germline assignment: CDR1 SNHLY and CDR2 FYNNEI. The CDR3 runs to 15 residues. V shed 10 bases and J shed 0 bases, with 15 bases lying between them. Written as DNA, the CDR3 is TGTGCCACATCTGAGTGGCGGGCGAACACCGGGGAGCTGTTTTTT. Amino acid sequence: CATSEWRANTGELFF.

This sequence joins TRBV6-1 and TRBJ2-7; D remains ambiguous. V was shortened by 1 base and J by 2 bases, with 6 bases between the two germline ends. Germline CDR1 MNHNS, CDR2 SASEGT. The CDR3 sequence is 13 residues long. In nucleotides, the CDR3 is TGTGCCAGCAGTGAAGTCAGTGCCTACGAGCAGTACTTC. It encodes CASSEVSAYEQYF.

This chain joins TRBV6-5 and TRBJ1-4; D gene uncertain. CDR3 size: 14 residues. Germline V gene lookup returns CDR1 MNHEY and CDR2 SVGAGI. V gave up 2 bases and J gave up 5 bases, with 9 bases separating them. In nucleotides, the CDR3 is TGTGCCAGCAGTTACGGGTCGGGCAATGAAAAACTGTTTTTT. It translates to CASSYGSGNEKLFF.

The chain's CDR3 is CASSSVAEGVEQYF. In nucleotides, the CDR3 is TGTGCCAGCAGCTCGGTAGCGGAGGGGGTCGAGCAGTACTTC. This rearrangement joins TRBV7-6 to TRBJ2-7, with D perhaps given as TRBD1 or TRBD2 (6 bases each). Germline V gene data show CDR1 as SGHVS and CDR2 as FNYEAQ. V was shortened by 4 bases and J by 6 bases, with 16 bases between the two germline ends. This CDR3 is 14 amino acids long.

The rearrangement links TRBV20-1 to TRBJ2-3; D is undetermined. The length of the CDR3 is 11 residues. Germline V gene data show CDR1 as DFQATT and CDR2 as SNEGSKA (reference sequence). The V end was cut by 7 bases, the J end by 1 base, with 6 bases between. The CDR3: CSVHRTDTQYF. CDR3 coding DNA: TGCAGTGTTCATCGCACAGATACGCAGTATTTT.

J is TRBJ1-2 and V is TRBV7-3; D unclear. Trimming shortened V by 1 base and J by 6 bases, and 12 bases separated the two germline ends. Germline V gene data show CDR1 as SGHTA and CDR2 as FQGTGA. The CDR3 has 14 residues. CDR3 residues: CASSLMRIADGYTF. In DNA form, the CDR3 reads TGTGCCAGCAGCTTAATGCGTATAGCTGATGGCTACACCTTC.

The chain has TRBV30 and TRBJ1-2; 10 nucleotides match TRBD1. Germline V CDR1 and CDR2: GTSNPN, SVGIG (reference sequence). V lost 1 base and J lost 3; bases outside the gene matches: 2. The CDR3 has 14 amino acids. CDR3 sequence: CAWSGQGADYGYTF. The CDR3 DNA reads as TGTGCCTGGAGTGGACAGGGGGCGGACTATGGCTACACCTTC.

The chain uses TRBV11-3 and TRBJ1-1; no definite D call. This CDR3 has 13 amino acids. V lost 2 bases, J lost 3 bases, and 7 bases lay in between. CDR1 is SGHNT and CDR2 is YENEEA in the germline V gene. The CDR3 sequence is CASSLTRYTEAFF. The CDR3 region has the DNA TGTGCCAGCAGCTTAACGAGGTACACTGAAGCTTTCTTT.

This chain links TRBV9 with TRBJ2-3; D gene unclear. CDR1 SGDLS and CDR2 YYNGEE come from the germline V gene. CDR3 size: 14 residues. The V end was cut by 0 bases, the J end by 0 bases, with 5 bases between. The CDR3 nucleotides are TGTGCCAGCAGCGTAGTTGGTAGCACAGATACGCAGTATTTT. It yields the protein CASSVVGSTDTQYF.

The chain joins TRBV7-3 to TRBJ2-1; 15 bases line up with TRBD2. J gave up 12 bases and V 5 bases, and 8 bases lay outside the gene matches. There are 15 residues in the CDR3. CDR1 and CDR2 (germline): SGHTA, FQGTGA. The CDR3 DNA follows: TGTGCCAGCAGCCCCAATGGACTAGCGGGAGGGGTGCAGTTCTTC. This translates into CASSPNGLAGGVQFF. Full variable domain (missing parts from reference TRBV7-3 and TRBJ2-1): GAGVSQTPSNKVTEKGKYVELRCDPISGHTALYWYRQSLGQGPEFLIYFQGTGAADDSGLPNDRFFAVRPEGSVSTLKIQRTERGDSAVYLCASSPNGLAGGVQFFGPGTRLTVL.

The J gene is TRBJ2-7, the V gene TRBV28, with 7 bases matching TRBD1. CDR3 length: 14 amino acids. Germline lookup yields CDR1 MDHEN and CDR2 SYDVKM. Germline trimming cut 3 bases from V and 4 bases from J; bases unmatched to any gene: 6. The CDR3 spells CASSLENRGYEQYF. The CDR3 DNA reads TGTGCCAGCAGTTTGGAGAACAGGGGTTACGAGCAGTACTTC. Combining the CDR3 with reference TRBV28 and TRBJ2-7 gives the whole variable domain DVKVTQSSRYLVKRTGEKVFLECVQDMDHENMFWYRQDPGLGLRLIYFSYDVKMKEKGDIPEGYSVSREKKERFSLILESASTNQTSMYLCASSLENRGYEQYFGPGTRLTVT.

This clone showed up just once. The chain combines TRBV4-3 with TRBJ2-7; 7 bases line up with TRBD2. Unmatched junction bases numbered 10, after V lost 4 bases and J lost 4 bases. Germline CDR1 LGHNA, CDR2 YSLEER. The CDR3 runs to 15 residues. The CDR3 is CASSPEGRGRYEQYF. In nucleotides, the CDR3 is TGCGCCAGCAGCCCGGAAGGGAGGGGAAGATACGAGCAGTACTTC.

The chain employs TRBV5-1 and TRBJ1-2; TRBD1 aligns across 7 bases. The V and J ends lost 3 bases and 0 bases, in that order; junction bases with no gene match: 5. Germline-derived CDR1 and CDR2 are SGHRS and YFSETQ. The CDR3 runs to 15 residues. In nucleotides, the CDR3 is TGCGCCAGCAGCTCAGGGGACAGCACTAACTATGGCTACACCTTC. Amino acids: CASSSGDSTNYGYTF.

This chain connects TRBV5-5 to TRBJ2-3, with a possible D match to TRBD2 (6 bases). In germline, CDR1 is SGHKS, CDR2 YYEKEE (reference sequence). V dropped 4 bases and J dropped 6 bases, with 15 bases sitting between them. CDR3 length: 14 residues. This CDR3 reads CASSTADSGDTQYF. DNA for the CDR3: TGTGCCAGCAGCACGGCTGACAGCGGGGATACGCAGTATTTT.

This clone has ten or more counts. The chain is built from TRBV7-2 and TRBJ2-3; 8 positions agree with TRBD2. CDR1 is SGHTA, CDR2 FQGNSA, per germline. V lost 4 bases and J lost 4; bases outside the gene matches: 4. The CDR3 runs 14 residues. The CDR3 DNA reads TGTGCCAGCAGCTCGGGGGGGTATGCAGATACGCAGTATTTT. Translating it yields CASSSGGYADTQYF.

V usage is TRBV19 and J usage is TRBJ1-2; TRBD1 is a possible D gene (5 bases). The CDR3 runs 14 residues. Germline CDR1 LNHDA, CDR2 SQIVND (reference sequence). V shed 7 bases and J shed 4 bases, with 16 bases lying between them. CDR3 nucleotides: TGTGCCAGTAATATGAGGGAGGGGATCTATGGCTACACCTTC. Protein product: CASNMREGIYGYTF.

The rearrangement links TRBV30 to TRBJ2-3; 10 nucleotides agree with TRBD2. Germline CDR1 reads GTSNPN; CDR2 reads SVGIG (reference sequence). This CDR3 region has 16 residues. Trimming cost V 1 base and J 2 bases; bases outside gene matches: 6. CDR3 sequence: CAWSDTSGDSTDTQYF. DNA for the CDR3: TGTGCCTGGAGTGATACTAGCGGGGACTCCACAGATACGCAGTATTTT.

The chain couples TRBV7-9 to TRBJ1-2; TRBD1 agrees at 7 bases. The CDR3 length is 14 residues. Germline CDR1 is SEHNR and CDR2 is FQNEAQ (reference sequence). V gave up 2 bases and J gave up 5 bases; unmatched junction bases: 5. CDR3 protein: CASSLIQGLYGYTF. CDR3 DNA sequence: TGTGCCAGCAGCTTAATACAGGGGCTTTATGGCTACACCTTC.

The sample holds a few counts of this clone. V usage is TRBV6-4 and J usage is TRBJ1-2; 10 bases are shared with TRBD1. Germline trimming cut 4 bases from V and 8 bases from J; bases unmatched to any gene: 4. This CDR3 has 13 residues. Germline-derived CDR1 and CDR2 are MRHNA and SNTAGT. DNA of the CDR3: TGTGCCAGCAGTGTAGACAGGGGGCGAGGCTACACCTTC. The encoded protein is CASSVDRGRGYTF.